Below, one TCR beta chain is given with its context. The data stem from a study of blood T cell repertoires in COVID-19. Overall study context: Spain, Italy and the United States supplied samples that represented acute and convalescent COVID-19. T cells, B-cell-depleted T cells, or PBMCs supplied cDNA or gDNA.

Study processing details: It was from reference gene primer amplification that nucleated cell counts were estimated. Sequencing was performed with immunoSEQ multiplex PCR; in TCRdb, only in-frame clones are kept and a portion is missing. Clone size and V and J calls were adopted from that table, with D and trimming inferred from the DNA. This repertoire shows roughly 200,000 clones, approximately 82% found once; its top ten account for more than 6.5%. CDR1 and CDR2 from the germline V gene are SEHNR and FQNEAQ (reference sequence). The CDR3 consists of 15 residues. Trimming removed 5 bases from V and 1 base from J, with 11 bases in between.

The specimen sequenced was peripheral blood. The J gene is TRBJ2-2, the V gene TRBV7-9; D is ambiguous. This sequence originates from a man aged 35-49 years with active or convalescent COVID-19. CDR3 DNA: TGTGCCAGCAGCCAAAGGTCAGGGAACACCGGGGAGCTGTTTTTT. This translates into CASSQRSGNTGELFF.